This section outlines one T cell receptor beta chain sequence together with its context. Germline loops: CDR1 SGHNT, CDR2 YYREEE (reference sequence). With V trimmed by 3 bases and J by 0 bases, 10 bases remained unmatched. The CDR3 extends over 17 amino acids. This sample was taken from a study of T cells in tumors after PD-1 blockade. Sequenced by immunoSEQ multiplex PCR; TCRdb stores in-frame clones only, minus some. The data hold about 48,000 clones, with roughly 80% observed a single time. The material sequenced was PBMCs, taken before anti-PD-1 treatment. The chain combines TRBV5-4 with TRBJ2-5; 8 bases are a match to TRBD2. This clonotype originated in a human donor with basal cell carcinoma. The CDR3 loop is CASSSTGGALNQETQYF. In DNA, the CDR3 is TGTGCCAGCAGCTCGACGGGGGGGGCCTTAAACCAAGAGACCCAGTACTTC. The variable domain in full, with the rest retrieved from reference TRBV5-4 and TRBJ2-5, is ETGVTQSPTHLIKTRGQQVTLRCSSQSGHNTVSWYQQALGQGPQFIFQYYREEENGRGNFPPRFSGLQFPNYSSELNVNALELDDSALYLCASSSTGGALNQETQYFGPGTRLLVL.